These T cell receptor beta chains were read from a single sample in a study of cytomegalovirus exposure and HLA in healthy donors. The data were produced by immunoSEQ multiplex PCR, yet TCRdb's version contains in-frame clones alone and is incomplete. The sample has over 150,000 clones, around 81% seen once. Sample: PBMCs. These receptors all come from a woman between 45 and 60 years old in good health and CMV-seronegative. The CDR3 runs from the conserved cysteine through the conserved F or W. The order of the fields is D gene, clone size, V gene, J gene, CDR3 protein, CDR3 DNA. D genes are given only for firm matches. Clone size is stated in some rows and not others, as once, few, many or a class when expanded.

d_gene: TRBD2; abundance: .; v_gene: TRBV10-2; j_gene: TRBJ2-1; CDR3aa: CASRSGEIYNEQFF; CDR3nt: TGCGCCAGCCGGAGCGGGGAAATTTACAATGAGCAGTTCTTC
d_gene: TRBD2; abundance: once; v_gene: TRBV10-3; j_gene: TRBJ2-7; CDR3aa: CAISPGLAGAYEQYF; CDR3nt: TGTGCCATCAGCCCCGGACTAGCGGGAGCTTACGAGCAGTACTTC
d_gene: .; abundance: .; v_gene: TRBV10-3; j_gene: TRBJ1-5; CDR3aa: CAITGGQGQPQHF; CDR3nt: TGTGCCATCACCGGGGGGCAGGGTCAGCCCCAGCATTTT
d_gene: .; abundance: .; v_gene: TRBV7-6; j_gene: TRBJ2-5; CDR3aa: CASSLGLGGPEAQYF; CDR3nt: TGTGCCAGCAGCTTAGGGTTAGGGGGACCAGAGGCCCAGTACTTC
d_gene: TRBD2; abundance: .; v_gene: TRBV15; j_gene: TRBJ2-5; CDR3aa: CATSRVGRGGETQYF; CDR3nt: TGTGCCACCAGCAGAGTCGGGAGGGGCGGAGAGACCCAGTACTTC
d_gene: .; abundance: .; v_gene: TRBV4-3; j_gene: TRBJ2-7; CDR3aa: CASSQDGAGDYEQYF; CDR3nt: TGCGCCAGCAGCCAAGATGGTGCCGGTGACTACGAGCAGTACTTC
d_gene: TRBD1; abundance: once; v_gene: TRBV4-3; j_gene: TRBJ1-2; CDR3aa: CASSQDRVRGRDGYTF; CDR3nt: TGCGCCAGCAGCCAAGATAGAGTCAGGGGGAGAGATGGCTACACCTTC
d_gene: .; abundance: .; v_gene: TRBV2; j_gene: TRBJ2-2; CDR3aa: CASSQTINTGELFF; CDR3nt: TGTGCCAGCAGTCAGACTATTAACACCGGGGAGCTGTTTTTT
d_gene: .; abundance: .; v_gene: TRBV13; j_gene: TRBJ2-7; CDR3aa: CASSLVGVPYEQYF; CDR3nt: TGTGCCAGCAGCTTAGTGGGAGTCCCCTACGAGCAGTACTTC
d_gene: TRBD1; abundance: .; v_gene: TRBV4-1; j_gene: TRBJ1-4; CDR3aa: CASSRRTGTNEKLFF; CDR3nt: TGCGCCAGCAGCCGAAGGACAGGCACTAATGAAAAACTGTTTTTT
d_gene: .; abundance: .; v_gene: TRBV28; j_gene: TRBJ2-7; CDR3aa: CASAVRDEQYF; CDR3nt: TGTGCCAGCGCGGTCAGGGACGAGCAGTACTTC
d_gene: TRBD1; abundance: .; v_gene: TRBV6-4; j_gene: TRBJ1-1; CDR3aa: CASPGQGRGDTEAFF; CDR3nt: TGTGCCAGCCCGGGACAGGGGAGAGGGGACACTGAAGCTTTCTTT